Listed below are T cell receptor beta chains from one sample, sequenced in a study of T cells after yellow fever vaccination. TCRdb analysed the 5' RACE reads with MiXCR anew, one entry per CDR3 protein. Among over 25,000 distinct CDR3 sequences listed, roughly a tenth were seen once. The sample in question was PBMCs, either bulk or a sorted T-cell subset (CD4+, CD8+, memory, or dextramer-sorted; not recorded which), obtained roughly 15 days after the first yellow fever vaccination. The receptor source for this set is a man aged 18 to 30 who received the YFV17D yellow fever vaccine. CDR3s include the opening cysteine and the closing phenylalanine or tryptophan. Fields, in order: J gene, V gene, CDR3 length, CDR3 protein.

TRBJ1-4	TRBV5-4	14	CASRRTGSDEKLFF
TRBJ1-5	TRBV10-3	14	CAISPTRTDQPQHF
TRBJ2-2	TRBV11-3	13	CASSLVWTGELFF
TRBJ2-7	TRBV5-5	16	CASSLTRTSGVYEQYF
TRBJ1-1	TRBV6-5	14	CASSYGALNTEAFF
TRBJ1-1	TRBV7-3	13	CASSWGTNTEAFF
TRBJ2-3	TRBV5-1	14	CASSLAAVTDTQYF
TRBJ2-5	TRBV4-3	18	CASSQRTSGGEYQETQYF
TRBJ1-5	TRBV7-8	14	CASRRGQDNQPQHF
TRBJ2-7	TRBV18	13	CASSPAGAYEQYF
TRBJ1-5	TRBV12-3/TRBV12-4	15	CASSLQGQVNQPQHF
TRBJ1-4	TRBV18	12	CASSPFTEKLFF
TRBJ2-3	TRBV28	16	CASSPPGVRSPGTQYF
TRBJ2-2	TRBV4-1	15	CASSQVAGGTGELFF
TRBJ2-6	TRBV7-2	16	CASSPQGGAGANVLTF
TRBJ2-7	TRBV6-2/TRBV6-3	15	CASSIQDPIYDWQYF
TRBJ2-6	TRBV20-1	15	CSASDGSSGANVLTF
TRBJ1-2	TRBV6-5	15	CASSYTGLMERGYTF
TRBJ2-2	TRBV7-8	16	CASTAYSGSHTGELFF
TRBJ1-4	TRBV5-1	16	CASSPEADSTNEKLFF
TRBJ1-2	TRBV15	13	CATSTAENYGYTF
TRBJ2-1	TRBV5-1	14	CASSLLAGGFEQFF
TRBJ2-1	TRBV7-2	16	CASSLVGAATYNEQFF